Below, 18 T cell receptor beta chains from the same sample are listed, as sequenced in a study of neurological immune-mediated disorders. In TCRdb, the 5' RACE reads were re-called with MiXCR into one record per CDR3 protein. The sample comprises 45,000 to 55,000 distinct CDR3 sequences, 10% of which are singletons, and about 20% rests with the top ten. The sequenced material came from PBMCs. The receptors here all came from a woman aged 40 to 50 with HTLV-1-associated myelopathy (HAM/TSP).

This clonotype was picked up many times. The chain joins TRBV7-8 to TRBJ1-1, with D possibly matching TRBD1 (6 bases). Per germline, CDR1 SGHVS and CDR2 FQNEAQ. V was cut by 1 base and J by 7 bases, with 13 bases left in between. The CDR3 is 14 residues long. This CDR3 is CASSLGTEYFEAFF. The CDR3 coding sequence is TGTGCCAGCAGCTTAGGGACAGAATACTTTGAAGCTTTCTTT.

This clonotype showed up many times. This chain joins TRBV3-1 and TRBJ2-7, with D possibly TRBD1 on 6 matching bases. The CDR3 has 17 amino acids. Germline V gene sequence: CDR1 LGHDT, CDR2 YNNKEL (reference sequence). V lost 7 bases to trimming and J lost 4 bases, with 26 bases between them. The CDR3 coding sequence is TGTGCCAGCACCCCATCGGACAGAAGTACCCCTCGGTACGAGCAGTACTTC. Amino acid sequence: CASTPSDRSTPRYEQYF.

The table lists this clonotype with many counts. V is TRBV7-2 and J is TRBJ1-2; no clear D. The CDR3 totals 13 residues. CDR1 is SGHTA and CDR2 is FQGNSA in the germline V gene. Trimming stripped 4 bases from V and 7 bases from J, with 13 bases between. Here the CDR3 reads CASSYWSFSGYTF. The CDR3, as DNA: TGTGCCAGCAGCTACTGGAGTTTTTCTGGCTACACCTTC.

This clonotype was seen repeatedly, ten times or more. J is TRBJ1-5 and V is TRBV19, with TRBD1 as a possible D gene (5 bases). Germline V gene sequence: CDR1 LNHDA, CDR2 SQIVND (reference sequence). V lost 3 bases and J 4 bases, leaving 10 bases between the germline ends. This CDR3 region has 14 residues. CDR3 bases: TGTGCCAGTAGTATTGGACGGGGGAATCAGCCCCAGCATTTT. This codes for CASSIGRGNQPQHF.

This clonotype was observed at least ten times. V gene TRBV3-1 combines with J gene TRBJ2-1; D not certain. This CDR3 region has 12 residues. V gave up 4 bases and J gave up 7 bases, with 8 bases separating them. The germline V gene has CDR1 LGHDT and CDR2 YNNKEL (reference sequence). CDR3 in DNA: TGTGCCAGCAGCCTCCCTGGGAATGAGCAGTTCTTC. Residues: CASSLPGNEQFF.

This clonotype was detected many times. This CDR3 reads CASSFLSGGRNEQFF. The DNA of the CDR3 is TGTGCCAGCAGCTTTCTCAGCGGGGGCCGCAATGAGCAGTTCTTC. This chain connects TRBV11-2 to TRBJ2-1; 8 bases are shared with TRBD2. Germline V gene lookup returns CDR1 SGHAT and CDR2 FQNNGV. With 3 bases clipped from V and 6 bases from J, the junction kept 7 bases outside the gene matches. CDR3 length equals 15 residues.

Many counts were recorded for this clonotype. V gene TRBV14 combines with J gene TRBJ2-1, with a tentative D call TRBD2 (5 bases). Germline V lookup: CDR1 SGHDN, CDR2 FVKESK. The V and J ends lost 5 bases and 0 bases respectively, with 11 bases between them. The CDR3 consists of 15 residues. CDR3 DNA: TGTGCCAGCAGCGTTTGGAGGAGCTCCTACAATGAGCAGTTCTTC. Encoded protein: CASSVWRSSYNEQFF.

Many counts were recorded for this clonotype. V and J are TRBV4-1 and TRBJ2-2; the D is unclear. The CDR3 runs to 14 residues. Trimming shortened V by 3 bases and J by 8 bases, and 13 bases separated the two germline ends. The germline gives CDR1 MGHRA, CDR2 YSYEKL. CDR3 sequence: CASSHGRQTGELFF. The DNA for the CDR3 is TGCGCCAGCAGCCACGGGCGTCAGACTGGGGAGCTGTTTTTT.

This clonotype was counted ten times or more. The genes are TRBV11-2 and TRBJ2-2; 7 nucleotides agree with TRBD2. This CDR3 contains 15 residues. Germline CDR1 reads SGHAT; CDR2 reads FQNNGV. The V gene end was trimmed by 0 bases and the J gene end by 4 bases; junction bases not matched to a gene: 2. The CDR3 sequence is CASSLEGGLTGELFF. In DNA, the CDR3 is TGTGCCAGCAGCTTAGAGGGAGGGCTCACCGGGGAGCTGTTTTTT. Using reference TRBV11-2 and TRBJ2-2 for the parts outside the CDR3, the full variable domain is EAGVAQSPRYKIIEKRQSVAFWCNPISGHATLYWYQQILGQGPKLLIQFQNNGVVDDSQLPKDRFSAERLKGVDSTLKIQPAKLEDSAVYLCASSLEGGLTGELFFGEGSRLTVL.

The chain recombines TRBV20-1 with TRBJ2-7, with 7 bases aligning to TRBD2. The J segment lost 4 bases and the V segment lost 5 bases, leaving 11 bases of the junction unmatched. There are 14 residues in the CDR3. The germline gives CDR1 DFQATT, CDR2 SNEGSKA (reference sequence). The CDR3 here is CSAAERGPEYEQYF. DNA for the CDR3: TGCAGTGCTGCGGAGCGGGGCCCCGAGTACGAGCAGTACTTC.

Ten or more counts support this clonotype. J is TRBJ2-3 and V is TRBV29-1; TRBD1 aligns across 9 bases. From germline, CDR1 is SQVTM and CDR2 ANQGSEA. CDR3 length: 13 amino acids. The V gene end was trimmed by 7 bases and the J gene end by 8 bases; junction bases not matched to a gene: 10. The CDR3 region has the DNA TGCAGCGGGATCAACCCGGGACAGGGTACGCAGTATTTT. Its translation is CSGINPGQGTQYF.

This clonotype showed up many times. The J gene is TRBJ1-2, the V gene TRBV12-3 or TRBV12-4; no definite D call. The CDR3 consists of 10 residues. V lost 8 bases to trimming and J lost 8 bases, with 9 bases between them. The CDR3 protein is CASGKAGYTF. In nucleotides, the CDR3 is TGTGCCAGCGGGAAGGCAGGCTACACCTTC.

This clonotype was recorded at least ten times. The gene calls are TRBV3-1 and TRBJ2-2; 10 nucleotides agree with TRBD2. The V gene end was trimmed by 0 bases and the J gene end by 5 bases; junction bases not matched to a gene: 9. Germline V gene lookup returns CDR1 LGHDT and CDR2 YNNKEL (reference sequence). The CDR3 runs 18 residues. Here the CDR3 DNA reads TGTGCCAGCAGCCAAGATAGGGCTAGCGGGGGCTTTACCGGGGAGCTGTTTTTT. Its translation: CASSQDRASGGFTGELFF. The full variable domain, its missing parts supplied by reference TRBV3-1 and TRBJ2-2, is DTAVSQTPKYLVTQMGNDKSIKCEQNLGHDTMYWYKQDSKKFLKIMFSYNNKELIINETVPNRFSPKSPDKAHLNLHINSLELGDSAVYFCASSQDRASGGFTGELFFGEGSRLTVL.

This clonotype came up many times. V usage is TRBV20-1 and J usage is TRBJ2-3, with D perhaps matching TRBD2 (5 bases). CDR1 is DFQATT, CDR2 SNEGSKA, per germline (reference sequence). The CDR3 runs to 11 residues. With 4 bases removed from V and 4 bases from J, the gap between germline ends came to 6 bases. The CDR3 loop is CSAMGADTQYF. The CDR3 DNA reads as TGCAGTGCTATGGGAGCAGATACGCAGTATTTT.

The chain joins TRBV7-2 to TRBJ2-3; no clear D gene. The CDR3 consists of 12 residues. Trimming stripped 8 bases from V and 5 bases from J, with 11 bases between. Germline V lookup: CDR1 SGHTA, CDR2 FQGNSA. CDR3 amino acids: CASPNREDTQYF. As DNA, the CDR3 is TGTGCCAGCCCCAACAGAGAAGATACGCAGTATTTT.

This clonotype was picked up many times. The chain has TRBV4-1 and TRBJ1-4; D is ambiguous. Trimming stripped 4 bases from V and 5 bases from J, with 11 bases between. CDR3 size: 14 residues. Germline CDR1 MGHRA, CDR2 YSYEKL. CDR3 sequence reads: CASSLIRENEKLFF. The CDR3 nucleotides are TGCGCCAGCAGCCTGATCCGGGAGAATGAAAAACTGTTTTTT.

This clonotype was counted at least ten times. This chain links TRBV12-3 or TRBV12-4 with TRBJ2-6, with D unresolved. There are 12 residues in the CDR3. Between the trimmed V and J ends, which lost 6 bases and 2 bases, there was a span of 2 bases. DNA of the CDR3: TGTGCCAGCAGCCCTGGGGCCAACGTCCTGACTTTC. This gives the protein CASSPGANVLTF.

There are many counts of this clonotype. The chain joins TRBV5-1 to TRBJ1-5; D gene unclear. The CDR3 consists of 14 residues. Germline V gene data show CDR1 as SGHRS and CDR2 as YFSETQ. Trimming removed 4 bases from V and 6 bases from J, with 14 bases in between. CDR3 coding DNA: TGCGCCAGCAGCCCTGGGCCAGAAGGTCAGCCCCAGCATTTT. It is translated as CASSPGPEGQPQHF.